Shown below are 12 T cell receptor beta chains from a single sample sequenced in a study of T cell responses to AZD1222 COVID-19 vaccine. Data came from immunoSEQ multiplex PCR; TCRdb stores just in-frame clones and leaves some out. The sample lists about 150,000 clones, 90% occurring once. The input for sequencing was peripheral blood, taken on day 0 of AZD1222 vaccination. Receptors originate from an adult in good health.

CDR3 amino acids: CSVRQGNTEAFF. CDR3 DNA: TGCAGCGTTCGGCAGGGCAACACTGAAGCTTTCTTT. This sequence joins TRBV29-1 and TRBJ1-1; tentatively, D is TRBD1 (5 bases). Trimming shortened V by 5 bases and J by 2 bases, and 9 bases separated the two germline ends. CDR1 SQVTM and CDR2 ANQGSEA come from the germline V gene. The CDR3 covers 12 residues.

CDR3 in amino acids: CASSTSQGGIYGYTF. In DNA form, the CDR3 reads TGTGCCAGCAGCACCTCCCAGGGGGGTATCTATGGCTACACCTTC. J is TRBJ1-2 and V is TRBV7-2; 7 bases fit TRBD1. Germline V CDR1 and CDR2: SGHTA, FQGNSA. Losses at the gene ends were 5 bases for V and 4 bases for J; bases not matched to a gene: 10. The CDR3 is 15 amino acids.

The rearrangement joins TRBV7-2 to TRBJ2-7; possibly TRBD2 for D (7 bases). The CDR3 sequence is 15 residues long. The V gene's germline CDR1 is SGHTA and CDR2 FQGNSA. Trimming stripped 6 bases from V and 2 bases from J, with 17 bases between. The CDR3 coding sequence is TGTGCCAGCAGACTAGGGGGGGGCGCAGCCTACGAGCAGTACTTC. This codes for CASRLGGGAAYEQYF.

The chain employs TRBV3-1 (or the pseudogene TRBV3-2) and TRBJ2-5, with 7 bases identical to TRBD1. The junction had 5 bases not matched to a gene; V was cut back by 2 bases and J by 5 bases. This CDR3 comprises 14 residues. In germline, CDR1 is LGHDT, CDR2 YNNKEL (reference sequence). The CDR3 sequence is CASSQRGGGETQYF. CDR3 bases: TGTGCCAGCAGCCAAAGAGGGGGCGGGGAGACCCAGTACTTC.

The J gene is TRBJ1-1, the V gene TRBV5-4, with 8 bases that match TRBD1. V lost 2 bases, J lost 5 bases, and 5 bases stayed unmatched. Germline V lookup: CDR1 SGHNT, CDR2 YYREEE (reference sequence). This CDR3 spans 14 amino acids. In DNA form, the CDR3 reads TGTGCCAGCAGCTTACGGGACAGGAAAACTGAAGCTTTCTTT. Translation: CASSLRDRKTEAFF. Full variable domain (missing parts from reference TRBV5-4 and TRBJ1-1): ETGVTQSPTHLIKTRGQQVTLRCSSQSGHNTVSWYQQALGQGPQFIFQYYREEENGRGNFPPRFSGLQFPNYSSELNVNALELDDSALYLCASSLRDRKTEAFFGQGTRLTVV.

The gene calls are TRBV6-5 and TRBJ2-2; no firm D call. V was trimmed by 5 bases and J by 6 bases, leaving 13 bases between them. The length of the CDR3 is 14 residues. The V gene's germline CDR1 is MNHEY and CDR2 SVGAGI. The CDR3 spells CASSPDPSPGELFF. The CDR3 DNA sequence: TGTGCCAGCAGTCCCGACCCGTCCCCCGGGGAGCTGTTTTTT.

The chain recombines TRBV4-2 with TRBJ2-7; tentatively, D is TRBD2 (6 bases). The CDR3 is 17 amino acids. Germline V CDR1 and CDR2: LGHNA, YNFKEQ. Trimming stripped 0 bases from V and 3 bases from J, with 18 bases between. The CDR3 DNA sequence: TGTGCCAGCAGCCAAGAGAGGAGTACTGGGGGGTACTACGAGCAGTACTTC. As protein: CASSQERSTGGYYEQYF.

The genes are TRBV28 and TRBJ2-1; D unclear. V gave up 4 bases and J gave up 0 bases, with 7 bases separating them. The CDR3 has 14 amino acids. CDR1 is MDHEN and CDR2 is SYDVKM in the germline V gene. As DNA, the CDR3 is TGTGCCAGCAGTTATAGGAGCTCCTACAATGAGCAGTTCTTC. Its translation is CASSYRSSYNEQFF.

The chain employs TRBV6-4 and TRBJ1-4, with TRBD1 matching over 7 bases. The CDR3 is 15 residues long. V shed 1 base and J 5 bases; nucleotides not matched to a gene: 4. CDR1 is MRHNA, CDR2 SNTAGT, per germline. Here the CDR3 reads CASSDYWDRNEKLFF. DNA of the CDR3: TGTGCCAGCAGTGACTACTGGGACAGAAATGAAAAACTGTTTTTT.

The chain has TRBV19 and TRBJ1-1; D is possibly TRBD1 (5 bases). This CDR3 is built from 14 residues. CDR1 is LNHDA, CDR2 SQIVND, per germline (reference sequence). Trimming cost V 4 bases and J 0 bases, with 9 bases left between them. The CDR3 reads CASSTGLMNTEAFF. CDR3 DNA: TGTGCCAGTAGTACGGGGCTTATGAACACTGAAGCTTTCTTT. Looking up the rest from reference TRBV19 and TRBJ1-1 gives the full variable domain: DGGITQSPKYLFRKEGQNVTLSCEQNLNHDAMYWYRQDPGQGLRLIYYSQIVNDFQKGDIAEGYSVSREKKESFPLTVTSAQKNPTAFYLCASSTGLMNTEAFFGQGTRLTVV.

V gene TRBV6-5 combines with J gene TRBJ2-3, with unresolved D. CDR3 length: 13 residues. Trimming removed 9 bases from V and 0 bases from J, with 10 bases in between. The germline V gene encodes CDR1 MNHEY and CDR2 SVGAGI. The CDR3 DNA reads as TGTGCCAGTATACATCCTAGCACAGATACGCAGTATTTT. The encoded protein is CASIHPSTDTQYF.

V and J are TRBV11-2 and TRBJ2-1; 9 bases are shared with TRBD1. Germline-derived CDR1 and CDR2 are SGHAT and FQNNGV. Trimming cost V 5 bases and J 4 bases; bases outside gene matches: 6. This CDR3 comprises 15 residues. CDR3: CASSPRDRDYNEQFF. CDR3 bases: TGTGCCAGCAGCCCCCGGGACAGGGATTACAATGAGCAGTTCTTC. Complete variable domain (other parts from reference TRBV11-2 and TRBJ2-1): EAGVAQSPRYKIIEKRQSVAFWCNPISGHATLYWYQQILGQGPKLLIQFQNNGVVDDSQLPKDRFSAERLKGVDSTLKIQPAKLEDSAVYLCASSPRDRDYNEQFFGPGTRLTVL.